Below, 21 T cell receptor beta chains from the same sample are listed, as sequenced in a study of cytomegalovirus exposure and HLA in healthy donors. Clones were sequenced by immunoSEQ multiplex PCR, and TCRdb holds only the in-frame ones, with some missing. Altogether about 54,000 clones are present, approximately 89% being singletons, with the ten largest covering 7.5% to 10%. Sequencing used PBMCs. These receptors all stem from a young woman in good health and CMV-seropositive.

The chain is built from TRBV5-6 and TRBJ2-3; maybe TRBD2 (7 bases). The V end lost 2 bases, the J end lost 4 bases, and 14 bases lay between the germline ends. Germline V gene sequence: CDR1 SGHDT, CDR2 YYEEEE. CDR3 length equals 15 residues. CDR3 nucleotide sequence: TGTGCCAGCAGCTTAACGGGGGGCCGCGCAGATACGCAGTATTTT. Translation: CASSLTGGRADTQYF. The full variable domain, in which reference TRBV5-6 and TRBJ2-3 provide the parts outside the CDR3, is DAGVTQSPTHLIKTRGQQVTLRCSPKSGHDTVSWYQQALGQGPQFIFQYYEEEERQRGNFPDRFSGHQFPNYSSELNVNALLLGDSALYLCASSLTGGRADTQYFGPGTRLTVL.

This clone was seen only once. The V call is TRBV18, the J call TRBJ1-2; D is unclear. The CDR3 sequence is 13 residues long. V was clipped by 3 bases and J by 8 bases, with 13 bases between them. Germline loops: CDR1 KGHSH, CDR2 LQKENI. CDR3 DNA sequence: TGTGCCAGCTCACCCAGGACGGCGGGGGGCTACACCTTC. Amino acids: CASSPRTAGGYTF.

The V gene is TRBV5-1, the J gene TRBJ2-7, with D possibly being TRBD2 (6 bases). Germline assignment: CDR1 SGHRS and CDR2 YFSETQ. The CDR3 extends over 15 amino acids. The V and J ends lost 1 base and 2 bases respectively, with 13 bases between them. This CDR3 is CASSLTPGSTYEQYF. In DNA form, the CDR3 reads TGCGCCAGCAGCTTGACTCCCGGGAGCACCTACGAGCAGTACTTC.

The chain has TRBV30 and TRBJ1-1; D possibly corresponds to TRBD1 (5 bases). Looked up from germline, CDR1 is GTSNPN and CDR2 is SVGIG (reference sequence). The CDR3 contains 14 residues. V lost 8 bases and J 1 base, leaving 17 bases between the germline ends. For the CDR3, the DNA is TGTGCCGGGGGGTCGGGACGGGGGAACACTGAAGCTTTCTTT. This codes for CAGGSGRGNTEAFF.

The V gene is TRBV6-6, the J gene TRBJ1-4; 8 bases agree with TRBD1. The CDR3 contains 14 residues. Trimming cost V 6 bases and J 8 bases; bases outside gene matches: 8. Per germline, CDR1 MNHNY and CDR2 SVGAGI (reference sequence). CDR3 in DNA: TGTGCCAGCAGCCTACAGGGGGGTGGGGAAAAACTGTTTTTT. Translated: CASSLQGGGEKLFF.

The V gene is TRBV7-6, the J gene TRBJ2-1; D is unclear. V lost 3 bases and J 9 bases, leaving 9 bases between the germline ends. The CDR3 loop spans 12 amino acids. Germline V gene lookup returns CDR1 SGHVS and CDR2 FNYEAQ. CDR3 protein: CASSLSGGEQFF. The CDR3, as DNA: TGTGCCAGCAGCTTGTCCGGTGGTGAGCAGTTCTTC. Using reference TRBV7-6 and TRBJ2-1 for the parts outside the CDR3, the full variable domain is GAGVSQSPRYKVTKRGQDVALRCDPISGHVSLYWYRQALGQGPEFLTYFNYEAQQDKSGLPNDRFSAERPEGSISTLTIQRTEQRDSAMYRCASSLSGGEQFFGPGTRLTVL.

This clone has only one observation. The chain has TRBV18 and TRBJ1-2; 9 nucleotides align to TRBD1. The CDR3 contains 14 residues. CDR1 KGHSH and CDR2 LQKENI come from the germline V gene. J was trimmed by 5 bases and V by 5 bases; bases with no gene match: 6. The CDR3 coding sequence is TGTGCCAGCTCAACTTCGGGACAGGGTTATGGCTACACCTTC. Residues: CASSTSGQGYGYTF.

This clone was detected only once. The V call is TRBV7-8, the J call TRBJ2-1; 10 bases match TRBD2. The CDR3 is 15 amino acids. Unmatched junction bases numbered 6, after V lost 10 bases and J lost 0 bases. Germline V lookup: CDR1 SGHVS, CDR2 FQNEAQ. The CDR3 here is CATSIAGGSYNEQFF. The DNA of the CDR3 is TGTGCCACCTCCATAGCGGGGGGCTCCTACAATGAGCAGTTCTTC.

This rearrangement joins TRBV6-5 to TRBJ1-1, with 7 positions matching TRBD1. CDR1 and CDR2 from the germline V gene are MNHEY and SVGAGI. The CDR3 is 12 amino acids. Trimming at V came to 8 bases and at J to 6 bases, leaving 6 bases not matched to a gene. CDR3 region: CASQGEGPEAFF. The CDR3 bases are TGTGCCAGCCAGGGGGAAGGTCCTGAAGCTTTCTTT.

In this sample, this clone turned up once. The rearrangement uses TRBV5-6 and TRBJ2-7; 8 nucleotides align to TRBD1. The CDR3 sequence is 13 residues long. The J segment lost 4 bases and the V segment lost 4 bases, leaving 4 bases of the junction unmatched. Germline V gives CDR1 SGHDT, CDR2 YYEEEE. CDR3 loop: CASSMTGVYEQYF. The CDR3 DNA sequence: TGTGCCAGCAGCATGACAGGGGTATACGAGCAGTACTTC.

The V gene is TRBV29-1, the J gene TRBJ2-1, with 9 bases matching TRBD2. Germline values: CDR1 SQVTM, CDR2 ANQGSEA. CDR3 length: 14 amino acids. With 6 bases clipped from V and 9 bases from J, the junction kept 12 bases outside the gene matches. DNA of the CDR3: TGCAGCGTGCTGCTCTATCTAGCGGGGAGTGAGCAGTTCTTC. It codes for CSVLLYLAGSEQFF.

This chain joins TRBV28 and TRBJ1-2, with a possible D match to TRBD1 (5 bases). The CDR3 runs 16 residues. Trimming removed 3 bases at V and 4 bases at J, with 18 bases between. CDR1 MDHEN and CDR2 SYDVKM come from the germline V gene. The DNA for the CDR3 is TGTGCCAGCAGTTTGGCCCAGGGACTTAGGGGCTATGGCTACACCTTC. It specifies CASSLAQGLRGYGYTF.

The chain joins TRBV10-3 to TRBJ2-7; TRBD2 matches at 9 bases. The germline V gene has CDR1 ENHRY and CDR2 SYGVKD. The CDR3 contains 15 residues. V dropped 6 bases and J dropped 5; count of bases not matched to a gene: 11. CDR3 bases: TGTGCCATCAGAAACCTAGCGGGGCCGCTTGACGAGCAGTACTTC. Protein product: CAIRNLAGPLDEQYF.

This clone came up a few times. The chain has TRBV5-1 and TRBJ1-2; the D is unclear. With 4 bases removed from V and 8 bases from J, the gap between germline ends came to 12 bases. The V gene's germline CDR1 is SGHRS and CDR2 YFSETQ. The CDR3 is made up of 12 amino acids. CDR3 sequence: CASSGSGEGYTF. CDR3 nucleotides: TGCGCCAGCAGCGGTTCGGGAGAAGGCTACACCTTC.

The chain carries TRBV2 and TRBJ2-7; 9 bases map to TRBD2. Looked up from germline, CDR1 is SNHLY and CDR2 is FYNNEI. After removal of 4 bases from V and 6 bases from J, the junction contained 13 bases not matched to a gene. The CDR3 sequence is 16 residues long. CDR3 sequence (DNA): TGTGCCAGCAGTGGGTACAGGGCGGGACTAGCACGCGAGCAGTACTTC. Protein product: CASSGYRAGLAREQYF.

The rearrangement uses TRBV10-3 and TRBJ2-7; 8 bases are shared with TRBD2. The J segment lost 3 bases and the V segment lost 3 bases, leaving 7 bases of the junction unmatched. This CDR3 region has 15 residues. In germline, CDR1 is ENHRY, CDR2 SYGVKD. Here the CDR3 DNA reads TGTGCCATCAGTGATGGGGGCGGGGGGTTCTACGAGCAGTACTTC. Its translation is CAISDGGGGFYEQYF.

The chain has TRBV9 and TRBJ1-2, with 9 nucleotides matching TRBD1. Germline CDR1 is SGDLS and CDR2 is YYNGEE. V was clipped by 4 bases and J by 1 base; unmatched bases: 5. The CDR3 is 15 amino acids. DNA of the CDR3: TGTGCCAGCAGCCCCCGGACAGGGGTTAACTATGGCTACACCTTC. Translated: CASSPRTGVNYGYTF. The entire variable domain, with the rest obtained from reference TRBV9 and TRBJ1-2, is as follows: DSGVTQTPKHLITATGQRVTLRCSPRSGDLSVYWYQQSLDQGLQFLIQYYNGEERAKGNILERFSAQQFPDLHSELNLSSLELGDSALYFCASSPRTGVNYGYTFGSGTRLTVV.

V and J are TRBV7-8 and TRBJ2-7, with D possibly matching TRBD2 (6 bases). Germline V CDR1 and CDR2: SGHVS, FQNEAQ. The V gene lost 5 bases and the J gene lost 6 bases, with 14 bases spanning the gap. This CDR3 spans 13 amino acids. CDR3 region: CASSRGPAGEQYF. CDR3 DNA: TGTGCCAGCAGCCGAGGGCCAGCGGGCGAGCAGTACTTC.

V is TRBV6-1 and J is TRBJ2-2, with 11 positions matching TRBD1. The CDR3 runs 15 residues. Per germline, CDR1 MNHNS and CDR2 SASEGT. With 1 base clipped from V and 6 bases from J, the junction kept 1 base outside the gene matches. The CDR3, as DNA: TGTGCCAGCAGTGAAGGGACAGGGGGCGCCGGGGAGCTGTTTTTT. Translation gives CASSEGTGGAGELFF.

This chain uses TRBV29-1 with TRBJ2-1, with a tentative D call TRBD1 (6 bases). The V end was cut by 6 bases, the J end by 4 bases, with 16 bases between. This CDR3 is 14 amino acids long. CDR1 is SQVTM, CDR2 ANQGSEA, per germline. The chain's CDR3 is CSVHRDNLYNEQFF. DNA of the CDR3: TGCAGCGTCCACCGGGACAACCTTTACAATGAGCAGTTCTTC.

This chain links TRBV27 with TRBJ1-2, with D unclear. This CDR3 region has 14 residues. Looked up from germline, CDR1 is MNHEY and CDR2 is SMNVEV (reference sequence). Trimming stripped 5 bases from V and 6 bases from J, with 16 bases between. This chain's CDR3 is CASSIFSGIDGYTF. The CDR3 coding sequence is TGTGCCAGCAGTATATTCTCCGGGATCGATGGCTACACCTTC.